The clone carrying this T cell receptor beta chain was seen only a few times. These data originate in a study of long-term antiretroviral therapy in people with HIV. CDR1 and CDR2 (germline): LNHDA, SQIVND (reference sequence). The CDR3 sequence is 14 residues long. J lost 6 bases, V lost 7 bases, and 6 bases had no gene match. immunoSEQ v3.0 was run at survey level. Method: immunoSEQ multiplex PCR; TCRdb's copy keeps in-frame clones and lacks some. The sample contains about 15,000 clones, roughly 83% of which appear only once. This clonotype was sampled from a man aged 35 to 55 with HIV. Sequencing was performed on unsorted PBMCs, taken just before starting antiretroviral therapy. The chain has TRBV19 and TRBJ2-1, with TRBD2 matching over 10 bases. CDR3 nucleotide sequence: TGTGCCAGTATAAGCGGGGGGGCCGGCAATGAGCAGTTCTTC. Translating it yields CASISGGAGNEQFF.